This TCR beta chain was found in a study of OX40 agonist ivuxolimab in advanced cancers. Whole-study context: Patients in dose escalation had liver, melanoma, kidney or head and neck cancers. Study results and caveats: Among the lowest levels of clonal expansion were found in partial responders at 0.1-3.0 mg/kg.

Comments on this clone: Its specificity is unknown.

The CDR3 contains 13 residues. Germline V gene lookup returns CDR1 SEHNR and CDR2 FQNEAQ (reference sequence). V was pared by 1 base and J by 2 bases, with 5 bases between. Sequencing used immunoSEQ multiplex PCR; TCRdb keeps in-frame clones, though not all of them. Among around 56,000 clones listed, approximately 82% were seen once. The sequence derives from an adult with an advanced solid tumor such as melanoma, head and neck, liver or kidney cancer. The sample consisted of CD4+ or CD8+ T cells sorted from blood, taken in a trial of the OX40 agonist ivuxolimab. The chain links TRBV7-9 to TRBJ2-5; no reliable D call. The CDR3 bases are TGTGCCAGCAGCTTAGACGGGCAAGAGACCCAGTACTTC. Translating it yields CASSLDGQETQYF.